Presented here are 24 T cell receptor beta chains from one specimen sequenced in a study of Graves' ophthalmopathy and Graves' hyperthyroidism. Using RNA transcripts, the TCR beta CDR3 regions were amplified. Following a first-round RT-PCR that used HTBI primers, a second-round multiplex PCR was carried out. TCRdb recomputed calls from the multiplex PCR reads with MiXCR, one row per CDR3 protein. The data contain 360,000 or so distinct CDR3 sequences, approximately 20% of them singletons. Sequenced input: peripheral blood. These receptors originate from a woman between 18 and 29 years old with Graves' ophthalmopathy.

At least ten counts were recorded for this clonotype. V and J are TRBV24-1 and TRBJ2-5; D unresolved. The germline V and J ends were trimmed by 2 bases and 5 bases, with 2 bases remaining between them. The CDR3 runs to 11 residues. Germline V lookup: CDR1 KGHDR, CDR2 SFDVKD. This CDR3 reads CATSDWETQYF. As DNA, the CDR3 is TGTGCCACCAGTGATTGGGAGACCCAGTACTTC.

The table lists this clonotype with many counts. The rearrangement links TRBV30 to TRBJ1-5; tentative D call: TRBD1 (6 bases). The ends were cut back, 3 bases at V and 0 bases at J, with 12 bases in the middle. This CDR3 has 15 residues. Germline lookup yields CDR1 GTSNPN and CDR2 SVGIG (reference sequence). Here the CDR3 DNA reads TGTGCCTGGAGCGCGGACAGTTATAGCAATCAGCCCCAGCATTTT. It encodes CAWSADSYSNQPQHF. The full variable domain, with the rest looked up from reference TRBV30 and TRBJ1-5, is SQTIHQWPATLVQPVGSPLSLECTVEGTSNPNLYWYRQAAGRGLQLLFYSVGIGQISSEVPQNLSASRPQDRQFILSSKKLLLSDSGFYLCAWSADSYSNQPQHFGDGTRLSIL.

This chain connects TRBV7-2 to TRBJ1-1; D remains ambiguous. Trimming shortened V by 7 bases and J by 0 bases, and 12 bases separated the two germline ends. The V gene's germline CDR1 is SGHTA and CDR2 FQGNSA. This CDR3 spans 14 amino acids. The CDR3 sequence: CASNSGPLNTEAFF. The DNA of the CDR3 is TGTGCCAGCAATTCTGGTCCGTTGAACACTGAAGCTTTCTTT.

This clonotype showed up many times. This chain uses TRBV27 with TRBJ1-1, with D tentatively TRBD1 (5 bases). Trimming took 4 bases from V and 4 from J, leaving 13 bases between them. CDR1 is MNHEY and CDR2 is SMNVEV in the germline V gene (reference sequence). The CDR3 runs 14 residues. The CDR3 loop is CASSYVGGSTEAFF. The CDR3 nucleotides are TGTGCCAGCAGTTATGTGGGGGGTAGCACTGAAGCTTTCTTT.

This clonotype was counted ten times or more. The rearrangement joins TRBV7-9 to TRBJ1-6; D gene uncertain. Germline V gene data show CDR1 as SEHNR and CDR2 as FQNEAQ (reference sequence). This CDR3 region has 14 residues. Trimming left V 8 bases short and J 1 base short, with 9 bases between. This chain's CDR3 is CASREESYNSPLHF. CDR3 nucleotides: TGTGCCAGCCGCGAAGAATCCTATAATTCACCCCTCCACTTT.

At least ten counts were recorded for this clonotype. Here the CDR3 reads CASSLSETGGYTF. The CDR3 DNA reads as TGTGCCAGCAGTTTATCGGAGACAGGGGGCTACACCTTC. This chain links TRBV27 with TRBJ1-2; TRBD1 matches at 7 bases. V gave up 0 bases and J gave up 8 bases; unmatched junction bases: 3. The germline CDR1 and CDR2 sequences are MNHEY and SMNVEV (reference sequence). The CDR3 sequence is 13 residues long.

This clonotype was recorded at least ten times. The genes are TRBV6-5 and TRBJ1-5, with unresolved D. This CDR3 region has 15 residues. V gave up 5 bases and J gave up 0 bases, with 11 bases separating them. Germline loops: CDR1 MNHEY, CDR2 SVGAGI. CDR3 residues: CASSRASYSNQPQHF. The CDR3 nucleotides read TGTGCCAGCAGTAGGGCCAGCTATAGCAATCAGCCCCAGCATTTT.

This clonotype was seen many times. This chain connects TRBV18 to TRBJ1-1, with D perhaps matching TRBD1 (6 bases). The CDR3 consists of 14 residues. Germline CDR1 reads KGHSH; CDR2 reads LQKENI. V was shortened by 7 bases and J by 0 bases, with 12 bases between the two germline ends. CDR3 loop: CASLGGVMNTEAFF. In DNA form, the CDR3 reads TGTGCCAGCTTAGGGGGGGTCATGAACACTGAAGCTTTCTTT.

This clonotype was seen many times. The chain employs TRBV13 and TRBJ1-1; D is perhaps TRBD1 (5 bases). Germline values: CDR1 PRHDT, CDR2 FYEKMQ (reference sequence). V lost 0 bases, J lost 5 bases, and 10 bases lay in between. CDR3 size: 14 residues. CDR3 sequence (DNA): TGTGCCAGCAGCTTAGGGGGGGTTGATACTGAAGCTTTCTTT. Translating gives CASSLGGVDTEAFF.

This clonotype came up many times. The chain's CDR3 is CASSLGTWEPLHF. For the CDR3, the DNA is TGTGCCAGCAGCTTAGGGACCTGGGAACCCCTCCACTTT. The rearrangement joins TRBV7-2 to TRBJ1-6; no clear D. Trimming pared 1 base from V and 12 bases from J, leaving 10 bases between. This CDR3 region has 13 residues. Looked up from germline, CDR1 is SGHTA and CDR2 is FQGNSA.

The genes are TRBV6-1 and TRBJ1-1; TRBD1 agrees at 10 bases. Germline CDR1 MNHNS, CDR2 SASEGT. Trimming at V came to 9 bases and at J to 5 bases, leaving 6 bases not matched to a gene. There are 13 residues in the CDR3. The CDR3 nucleotides read TGTGCCAGTGGGGACAGGGGATGGACTGAAGCTTTCTTT. It specifies CASGDRGWTEAFF.

This clonotype was counted at least ten times. At one end the junction does not follow the germline gene, possibly because of a read error. This rearrangement joins TRBV25-1 to TRBJ2-5; D gene unclear. This CDR3 is 14 amino acids long. CDR1 and CDR2 (germline): MGHDK, SYGVNS. The CDR3 sequence is CASSGPPPAETQYF. For the CDR3, the DNA is TGCGCCAGCAGTGGTCCTCCCCCAGCCGAGACCCAGTACTTC.

This clonotype has a count of ten or more. This sequence joins TRBV10-3 and TRBJ2-7, with D possibly TRBD1 on 6 matching bases. V was trimmed by 5 bases and J by 2 bases, leaving 10 bases between them. CDR1 and CDR2 (germline): ENHRY, SYGVKD. This CDR3 is built from 13 residues. CDR3 bases: TGTGCCATCAGTCCCAGGGGAGCCTACGAGCAGTACTTC. It yields the protein CAISPRGAYEQYF.

Details on this clonotype: The junction does not match germline at one end; this may be a read error. The rearrangement joins TRBV12-3 or TRBV12-4 to TRBJ1-3, with unresolved D. This CDR3 spans 14 amino acids. The CDR3 protein is CASRAGNSGNTIYF. The CDR3 nucleotides are TGTGCCAGCAGGGCCGGGAACTCTGGAAACACCATATACTTT.

This clonotype has a count of ten or more. The chain uses TRBV5-5 and TRBJ1-6, with 7 nucleotides matching TRBD1. CDR1 SGHKS and CDR2 YYEKEE come from the germline V gene (reference sequence). The CDR3 consists of 17 residues. V lost 4 bases, J lost 6 bases, and 13 bases stayed unmatched. CDR3 sequence (DNA): TGTGCCAGCAGCCCCCGATCGACAGGGCCTTTTAATTCACCCCTCCACTTT. Encoded protein: CASSPRSTGPFNSPLHF.

J is TRBJ1-2 and V is TRBV30; 7 bases line up with TRBD1. CDR1 and CDR2 (germline): GTSNPN, SVGIG (reference sequence). The CDR3 runs 13 residues. Germline trimming cut 0 bases from V and 10 bases from J; bases unmatched to any gene: 8. The CDR3 reads CAWSVGGLDHYTF. In nucleotides, the CDR3 is TGTGCCTGGAGTGTAGGGGGCCTAGATCACTACACCTTC.

This clonotype occurred many times. The CDR3 DNA reads as TGCAGTGCTAGAGACAGGGCAGGTTGGCGAAATCAGCCCCAGCATTTT. Amino acid sequence: CSARDRAGWRNQPQHF. V and J are TRBV20-1 and TRBJ1-5; a possible D gene is TRBD1 (5 bases). CDR3 length: 16 residues. CDR1 is DFQATT and CDR2 is SNEGSKA in the germline V gene (reference sequence). Trimming took 0 bases from V and 4 from J, leaving 16 bases between them.

This clonotype was recorded at least ten times. The J gene is TRBJ2-2, the V gene TRBV27, with a possible D match to TRBD2 (5 bases). The CDR3 spans 15 residues. V lost 7 bases and J 2 bases, leaving 14 bases between the germline ends. Germline V gene sequence: CDR1 MNHEY, CDR2 SMNVEV (reference sequence). CDR3 in amino acids: CASTSDFANTGELFF. As DNA, the CDR3 is TGTGCCAGCACATCGGACTTCGCTAACACCGGGGAGCTGTTTTTT.

This rearrangement joins TRBV12-3 or TRBV12-4 to TRBJ2-7; 10 positions match TRBD1. The CDR3 spans 14 residues. J gave up 3 bases and V 7 bases, and 6 bases lay outside the gene matches. CDR3 loop: CASTKTGGSYEQYF. For the CDR3, the DNA is TGTGCCAGCACCAAGACAGGGGGCAGCTACGAGCAGTACTTC.

In its sample, this clonotype was seen many times. The chain combines TRBV28 with TRBJ1-5; D remains ambiguous. V lost 5 bases and J 2 bases, leaving 16 bases between the germline ends. The CDR3 covers 16 residues. CDR1 and CDR2 from the germline V gene are MDHEN and SYDVKM. The CDR3 coding sequence is TGTGCCAGCAGTCCCCCCAGTACGTTCGGCAATCAGCCCCAGCATTTT. It translates to CASSPPSTFGNQPQHF.

As concerns this clonotype: Being one base from a much bigger clone, this may be a read error. V gene TRBV25-1 combines with J gene TRBJ2-7, with 9 bases aligning to TRBD1. V was pared by 5 bases and J by 2 bases, with 4 bases of the junction left unmatched. CDR3 length equals 14 residues. Germline CDR1 is MGHDK and CDR2 is SYGVNS. CDR3 DNA sequence: TGTGCCAGCAGTACGACAGGGGGGGCCTACGAGCAGTACTTC. Encoded protein: CASSTTGGAYEQYF.

The chain recombines TRBV27 with TRBJ1-2; 10 bases match TRBD1. V dropped 5 bases and J dropped 5; count of bases not matched to a gene: 8. Looked up from germline, CDR1 is MNHEY and CDR2 is SMNVEV (reference sequence). This CDR3 is built from 15 residues. The CDR3 sequence: CASSPRQGAVYGYTF. The CDR3 DNA reads TGTGCCAGCAGTCCCAGACAGGGGGCGGTATATGGCTACACCTTC.

The rearrangement joins TRBV28 to TRBJ2-7; 11 nucleotides line up with TRBD2. The germline V gene encodes CDR1 MDHEN and CDR2 SYDVKM. Trimming removed 7 bases from V and 5 bases from J; junction bases left unmatched: 13. The CDR3 totals 16 residues. CDR3 residues: CASTFFLAGGTHEQYF. In nucleotides, the CDR3 is TGTGCCAGCACTTTCTTCCTAGCGGGAGGAACCCACGAGCAGTACTTC.

V and J are TRBV19 and TRBJ2-7, with D perhaps matching TRBD2 (5 bases). The length of the CDR3 is 15 residues. Germline V CDR1 and CDR2: LNHDA, SQIVND (reference sequence). The V end was cut by 0 bases, the J end by 5 bases, with 14 bases between. CDR3 protein: CASSIDRWRTNEQYF. As DNA, the CDR3 is TGTGCCAGTAGTATAGATCGGTGGAGGACCAACGAGCAGTACTTC.